This entry is about one TCR beta chain. Its antigen is not known. The record originates from a study of blood T cells in healthy people across ages. Points from the study as a whole: It was not possible, with unsorted PBMCs, to conclusively compare naive and antigen-experienced cells. Samples with more naive T cells showed higher observed beta diversity.

Isolating PBMCs gave at least 6.5 million of these cells per sample. Next came a second PCR, run for roughly 7 to 12 cycles, which used a sample-barcoded 5' primer along with a J-beta primer mix. All cDNA molecules were each tagged by a template-switch adaptor with 12 random nucleotides. MiXCR, applied by TCRdb to the 5' RACE reads, yields one record per CDR3 protein. The profile shows some 800,000 distinct CDR3 sequences, roughly 44% of them singletons. Germline CDR1 reads DFQATT; CDR2 reads SNEGSKA (reference sequence). Unmatched junction bases numbered 8, after V lost 3 bases and J lost 4 bases. The CDR3 contains 14 residues.

The origin of this receptor is a man aged 55 to 70 in good health. Sequencing input: blood. The gene calls are TRBV20-1 and TRBJ2-7, with TRBD1 matching 8 bases. The CDR3 region has the DNA TGCAGTGCTAGTTTTTCAGGGGGCGCGTACGAGCAGTACTTC. It specifies CSASFSGGAYEQYF.